Listed here are 16 T cell receptor beta chains from one sample, sequenced in a study of Ad26.COV2.S vaccination and SARS-CoV-2 variants. Clones were read by immunoSEQ multiplex PCR, and TCRdb kept only the in-frame ones, dropping some. The table lists under 500,000 clones, roughly 90% of them singletons. Treatment denoted: some 20 received Ad26.COV2.S at low or high dose, single or two shots; 5 received placebo; per-sample allocation not given. Day 63 following the first vaccine or placebo injection was when the samples were taken. Sequenced material: peripheral blood, taken in a trial of Ad26.COV2.S vaccine versus placebo. These receptors all stem from a person aged 18-60 years who received the Ad26.COV2.S COVID-19 vaccine or a placebo.

V and J are TRBV6-6 and TRBJ2-2, with 9 bases lining up with TRBD2. Germline loops: CDR1 MNHNY, CDR2 SVGAGI (reference sequence). This CDR3 spans 16 amino acids. The ends lost 7 bases at V and 6 bases at J; junction bases unmatched: 12. The CDR3 DNA follows: TGTGCCAGCATAACCGGGACTAGCCTTTATGCCGGGGAGCTGTTTTTT. It specifies CASITGTSLYAGELFF.

The V and J genes are TRBV6-2 or TRBV6-3 and TRBJ1-1; unclear D gene. Per the germline V gene, CDR1 is MNHEY and CDR2 is SVGEGT. This CDR3 has 12 residues. V lost 5 bases to trimming and J lost 7 bases, with 11 bases between them. The CDR3 DNA reads as TGTGCCAGCAGTCGGGTCCTTGGTGAAGCTTTCTTT. Its translation is CASSRVLGEAFF.

CDR3 amino acids: CATSRGPNEKLFF. CDR3 in DNA: TGTGCCACCAGCCGCGGGCCTAATGAAAAACTGTTTTTT. This chain joins TRBV15 and TRBJ1-4, with D hard to call. With 5 bases removed from V and 3 bases from J, the gap between germline ends came to 7 bases. Germline CDR1 LNHNV, CDR2 YYDKDF (reference sequence). The CDR3 runs 13 residues.

The chain couples TRBV10-3 to TRBJ1-6; D not certain. This CDR3 comprises 13 residues. The germline gives CDR1 ENHRY, CDR2 SYGVKD. Between the trimmed V and J ends, which lost 0 bases and 5 bases, there was a span of 2 bases. The CDR3 DNA reads TGTGCCATCAGTGAGTCCGATAATTCACCCCTCCACTTT. It yields the protein CAISESDNSPLHF.

As to this clone: Additional DNA sequences in this sample encode the identical CDR3. V and J are TRBV9 and TRBJ2-5; 9 positions agree with TRBD2. This CDR3 has 14 amino acids. Trimming at V came to 0 bases and at J to 5 bases, leaving 2 bases not matched to a gene. The germline V gene has CDR1 SGDLS and CDR2 YYNGEE. The CDR3 region is CASSVGLAGETQYF. The DNA for the CDR3 is TGTGCCAGCAGCGTAGGGCTAGCGGGGGAGACCCAGTACTTC.

As concerns this clone: The sample contains more than one DNA sequence encoding this CDR3. The chain joins TRBV27 to TRBJ2-7, with TRBD1 matching over 10 bases. The CDR3 runs 14 residues. CDR1 MNHEY and CDR2 SMNVEV come from the germline V gene (reference sequence). The V gene end was trimmed by 2 bases and the J gene end by 4 bases; junction bases not matched to a gene: 2. CDR3 residues: CASSLRDRGYEQYF. The CDR3 DNA follows: TGTGCCAGCAGTTTAAGGGACAGGGGTTACGAGCAGTACTTC.

This chain uses TRBV14 with TRBJ2-5; TRBD1 is a possible D gene (5 bases). Trimming left V 3 bases short and J 5 bases short, with 10 bases between. This CDR3 is built from 13 residues. The germline gives CDR1 SGHDN, CDR2 FVKESK. CDR3 nucleotide sequence: TGTGCCAGCAGCCAGCCAGGGTGGGAGACCCAGTACTTC. This encodes CASSQPGWETQYF.

The chain employs TRBV5-4 and TRBJ2-2; 7 nucleotides match TRBD2. Looked up from germline, CDR1 is SGHNT and CDR2 is YYREEE (reference sequence). V gave up 0 bases and J gave up 5 bases; unmatched junction bases: 10. The CDR3 spans 17 residues. Here the CDR3 reads CASSLVVAGDQTGELFF. DNA of the CDR3: TGTGCCAGCAGCTTGGTCGTAGCGGGTGACCAAACCGGGGAGCTGTTTTTT.

The rearrangement links TRBV10-1 to TRBJ2-5, with D hard to call. V shed 0 bases and J shed 4 bases, with 15 bases lying between them. Germline V gene lookup returns CDR1 WNHNN and CDR2 SYGVQD (reference sequence). CDR3 length: 16 amino acids. The CDR3 reads CASSESPAENGETQYF. CDR3 DNA sequence: TGCGCCAGCAGTGAGTCTCCAGCTGAGAATGGAGAGACCCAGTACTTC.

V and J are TRBV7-8 and TRBJ2-5, with D possibly TRBD1 on 5 matching bases. V was trimmed by 5 bases and J by 1 base, leaving 8 bases between them. The CDR3 sequence is 13 residues long. The germline gives CDR1 SGHVS, CDR2 FQNEAQ. The CDR3 sequence is CASSRDSQETQYF. The DNA of the CDR3 is TGTGCCAGCAGCCGTGACAGCCAAGAGACCCAGTACTTC.

The chain combines TRBV7-2 with TRBJ2-2, with D possibly being TRBD2 (6 bases). This CDR3 spans 16 amino acids. V was clipped by 1 base and J by 3 bases, with 12 bases between them. Germline values: CDR1 SGHTA, CDR2 FQGNSA. CDR3: CASSLGRGTYTGELFF. The CDR3 DNA reads as TGTGCCAGCAGCTTAGGGCGGGGTACTTACACCGGGGAGCTGTTTTTT.

The chain recombines TRBV19 with TRBJ1-5, with a tentative D call TRBD1 (5 bases). CDR1 and CDR2 from the germline V gene are LNHDA and SQIVND (reference sequence). Trimming removed 3 bases at V and 1 base at J, with 10 bases between. The CDR3 loop spans 15 amino acids. The CDR3 nucleotides read TGTGCCAGTAGTATCACACAGGCAAGCAATCAGCCCCAGCATTTT. It translates to CASSITQASNQPQHF.

Only one count was recorded for this clone. The chain employs TRBV10-3 and TRBJ2-7; 9 bases align to TRBD1. CDR1 and CDR2 (germline): ENHRY, SYGVKD. This CDR3 has 14 residues. Losses at the gene ends were 5 bases for V and 6 bases for J; bases not matched to a gene: 8. The DNA of the CDR3 is TGTGCCATCAGTACTGGACAGGGGTTGGCCGAGCAGTACTTC. Its translation: CAISTGQGLAEQYF.

This clone was recorded once. V gene TRBV12-2 combines with J gene TRBJ1-6; no DNA check was done on the table's D call, TRBD1. TRBV12-2 is an annotated pseudogene. The CDR3 has 16 amino acids. In DNA form, the CDR3 reads TGTGCAAGTCGCCACGACAGGGTAAGCGTCGGGTCACCCCTCCACTTT. Its protein is CASRHDRVSVGSPLHF.

V gene TRBV18 combines with J gene TRBJ1-2; 9 nucleotides line up with TRBD1. J was trimmed by 6 bases and V by 3 bases; bases with no gene match: 8. This CDR3 is built from 15 residues. Germline V gives CDR1 KGHSH, CDR2 LQKENI. CDR3 DNA: TGTGCCAGCTCACCGGACAGGGGAGCGATTAATGGCTACACCTTC. It translates to CASSPDRGAINGYTF. The variable domain in full, with the rest retrieved from reference TRBV18 and TRBJ1-2, is NAGVMQNPRHLVRRRGQEARLRCSPMKGHSHVYWYRQLPEEGLKFMVYLQKENIIDESGMPKERFSAEFPKEGPSILRIQQVVRGDSAAYFCASSPDRGAINGYTFGSGTRLTVV.

The genes are TRBV2 and TRBJ2-5, with D possibly being TRBD2 (6 bases). Trimming pared 7 bases from V and 5 bases from J, leaving 11 bases between. Germline V gives CDR1 SNHLY, CDR2 FYNNEI. This CDR3 comprises 12 residues. The CDR3 region is CASITSRETQYF. CDR3 nucleotide sequence: TGTGCCAGCATCACTAGCAGGGAGACCCAGTACTTC. Full variable domain (missing parts from reference TRBV2 and TRBJ2-5): EPEVTQTPSHQVTQMGQEVILRCVPISNHLYFYWYRQILGQKVEFLVSFYNNEISEKSEIFDDQFSVERPDGSNFTLKIRSTKLEDSAMYFCASITSRETQYFGPGTRLLVL.